This T cell receptor beta chain was obtained from a study of T cell repertoires in cytomegalovirus infection. About the research overall: It was the public TCR beta signatures that indicated both CMV infection and matching HLA type.

Using its own MiXCR run on the reads, TCRdb lists one record per CDR3 protein. The sample has a few hundred thousand distinct CDR3 sequences; around 15% are singletons. As for this clonotype: Its specificity is unknown. One end of the junction fails to match germline, which may point to a read error.

The CDR3 is 16 residues long. Germline assignment: CDR1 LNHNV and CDR2 YYDKDF (reference sequence). Study-wide results and limits: CMV carriers with the relevant HLA were identified by cumulative public TCR beta family frequency. The ex vivo response was dominated by HLA-C-restricted CMV-specific TCR beta clonotypes.

The specimen was CD8+ T cells from PBMCs. The clonotype comes from a human donor in good health (CMV status not recorded). Some clones in this sample may be carry-over from other donors' samples. The chain recombines TRBV15 with TRBJ2-7; tentative D call: TRBD1 (6 bases). CDR3 amino acids: CATSREWGQGNYAQYF. In DNA, the CDR3 is TGTGCCACCAGCAGAGAGTGGGGGCAGGGAAACTACGCGCAGTACTTC. The variable domain in full, completed from reference TRBV15 and TRBJ2-7, reads DAMVIQNPRYQVTQFGKPVTLSCSQTLNHNVMYWYQQKSSQAPKLLFHYYDKDFNNEADTPDNFQSRRPNTSFCFLDIRSPGLGDTAMYLCATSREWGQGNYAQYFGPGTRLTVT.